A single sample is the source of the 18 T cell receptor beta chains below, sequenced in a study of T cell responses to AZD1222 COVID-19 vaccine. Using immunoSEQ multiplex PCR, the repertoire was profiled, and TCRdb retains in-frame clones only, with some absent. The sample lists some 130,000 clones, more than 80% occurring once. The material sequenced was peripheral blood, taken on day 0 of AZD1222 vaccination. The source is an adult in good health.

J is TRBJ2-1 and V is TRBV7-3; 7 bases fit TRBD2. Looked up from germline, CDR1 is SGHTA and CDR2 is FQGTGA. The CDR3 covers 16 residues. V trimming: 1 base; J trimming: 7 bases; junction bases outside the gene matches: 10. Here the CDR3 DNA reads TGTGCCAGCAGCTTAAATACGGGAGCGGGAATTAATGAGCAGTTCTTC. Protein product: CASSLNTGAGINEQFF.

As DNA, the CDR3 is TGTGCCAGTAGTACCATGACAGGGAGGGACTATGGCTACACCTTC. Translating gives CASSTMTGRDYGYTF. The chain combines TRBV19 with TRBJ1-2; 7 bases agree with TRBD1. Germline lookup yields CDR1 LNHDA and CDR2 SQIVND (reference sequence). This CDR3 region has 15 residues. Germline trimming cut 4 bases from V and 3 bases from J; bases unmatched to any gene: 8.

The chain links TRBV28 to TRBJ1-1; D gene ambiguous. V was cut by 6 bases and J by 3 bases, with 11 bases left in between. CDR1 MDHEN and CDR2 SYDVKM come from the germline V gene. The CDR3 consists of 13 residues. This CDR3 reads CASRASGDTEAFF. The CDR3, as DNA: TGTGCCAGCAGGGCCTCGGGTGACACTGAAGCTTTCTTT.

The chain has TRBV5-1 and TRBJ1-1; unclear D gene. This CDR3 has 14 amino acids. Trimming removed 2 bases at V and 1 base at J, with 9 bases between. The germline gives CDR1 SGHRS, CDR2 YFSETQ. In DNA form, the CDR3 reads TGCGCCAGCAGCTTCTTGGCGGGGAACACTGAAGCTTTCTTT. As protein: CASSFLAGNTEAFF. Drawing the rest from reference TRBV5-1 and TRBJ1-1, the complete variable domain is KAGVTQTPRYLIKTRGQQVTLSCSPISGHRSVSWYQQTPGQGLQFLFEYFSETQRNKGNFPGRFSGRQFSNSRSEMNVSTLELGDSALYLCASSFLAGNTEAFFGQGTRLTVV.

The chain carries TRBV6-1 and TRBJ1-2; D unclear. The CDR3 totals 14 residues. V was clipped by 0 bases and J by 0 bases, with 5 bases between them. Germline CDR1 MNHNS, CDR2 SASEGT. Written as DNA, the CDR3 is TGTGCCAGCAGTGAAGCGATAGCTAACTATGGCTACACCTTC. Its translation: CASSEAIANYGYTF.

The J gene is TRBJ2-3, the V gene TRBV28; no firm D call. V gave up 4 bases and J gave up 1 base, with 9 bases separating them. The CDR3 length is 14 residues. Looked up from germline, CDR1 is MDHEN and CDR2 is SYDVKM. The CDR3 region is CASSSGGGTDTQYF. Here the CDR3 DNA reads TGTGCCAGCAGTTCTGGTGGGGGCACAGATACGCAGTATTTT.

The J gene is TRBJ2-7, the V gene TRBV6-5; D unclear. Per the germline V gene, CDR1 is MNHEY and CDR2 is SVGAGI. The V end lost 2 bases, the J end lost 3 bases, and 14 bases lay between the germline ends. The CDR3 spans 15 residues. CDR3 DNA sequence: TGTGCCAGCAGTTACCCTACCCTAGACGACTACGAGCAGTACTTC. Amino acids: CASSYPTLDDYEQYF.

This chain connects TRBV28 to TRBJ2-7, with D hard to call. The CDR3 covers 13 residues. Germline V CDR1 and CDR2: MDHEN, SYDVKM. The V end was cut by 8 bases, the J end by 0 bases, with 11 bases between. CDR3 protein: CASYSGSSYEQYF. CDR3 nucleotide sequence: TGTGCCAGCTATTCTGGTAGCTCCTACGAGCAGTACTTC.

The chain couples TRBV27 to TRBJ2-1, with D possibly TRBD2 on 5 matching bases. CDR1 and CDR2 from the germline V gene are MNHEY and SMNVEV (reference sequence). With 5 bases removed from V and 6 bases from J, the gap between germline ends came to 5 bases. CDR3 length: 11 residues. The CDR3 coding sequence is TGTGCCAGCAGTGAGGGCAATGAGCAGTTCTTC. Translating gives CASSEGNEQFF.

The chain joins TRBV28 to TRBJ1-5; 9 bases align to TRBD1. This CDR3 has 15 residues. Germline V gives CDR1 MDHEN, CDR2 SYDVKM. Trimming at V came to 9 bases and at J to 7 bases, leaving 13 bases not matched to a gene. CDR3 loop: CASRGGQGLAQPQHF. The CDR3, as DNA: TGTGCCAGTCGAGGGGGACAGGGTCTCGCGCAGCCCCAGCATTTT.

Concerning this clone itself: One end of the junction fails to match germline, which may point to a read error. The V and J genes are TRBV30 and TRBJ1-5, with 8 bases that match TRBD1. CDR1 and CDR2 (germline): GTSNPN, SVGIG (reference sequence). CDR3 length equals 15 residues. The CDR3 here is CAWSGGTGLNRPQHF. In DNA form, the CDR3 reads TGTGCCTGGAGTGGAGGGACAGGATTAAATCGGCCCCAGCATTTT.

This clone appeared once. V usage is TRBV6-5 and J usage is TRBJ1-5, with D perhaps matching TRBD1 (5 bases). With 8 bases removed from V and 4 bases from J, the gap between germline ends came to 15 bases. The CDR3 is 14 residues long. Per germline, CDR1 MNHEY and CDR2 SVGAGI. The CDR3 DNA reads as TGTGCCAGCGGGGCCGGCAGTGGGAATCAGCCCCAGCATTTT. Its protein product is CASGAGSGNQPQHF.

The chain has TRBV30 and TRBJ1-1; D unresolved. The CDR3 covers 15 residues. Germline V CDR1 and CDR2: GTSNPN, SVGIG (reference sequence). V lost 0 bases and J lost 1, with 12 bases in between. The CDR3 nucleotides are TGTGCCTGGAGTGTTAACCTTAGGCGGAACACTGAAGCTTTCTTT. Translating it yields CAWSVNLRRNTEAFF. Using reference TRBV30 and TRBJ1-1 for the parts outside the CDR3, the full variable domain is SQTIHQWPATLVQPVGSPLSLECTVEGTSNPNLYWYRQAAGRGLQLLFYSVGIGQISSEVPQNLSASRPQDRQFILSSKKLLLSDSGFYLCAWSVNLRRNTEAFFGQGTRLTVV.

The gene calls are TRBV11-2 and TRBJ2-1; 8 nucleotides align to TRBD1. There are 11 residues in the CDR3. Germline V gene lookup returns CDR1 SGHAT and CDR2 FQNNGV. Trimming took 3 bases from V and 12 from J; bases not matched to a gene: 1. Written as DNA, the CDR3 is TGTGCCAGCAGCTTGGGACAGGCGCAGTTCTTC. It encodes CASSLGQAQFF.

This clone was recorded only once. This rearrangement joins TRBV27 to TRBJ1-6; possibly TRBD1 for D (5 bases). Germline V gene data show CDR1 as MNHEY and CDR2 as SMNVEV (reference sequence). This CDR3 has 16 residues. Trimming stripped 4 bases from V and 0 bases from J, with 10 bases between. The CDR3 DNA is TGTGCCAGCAGTTGGGACCGAAGCTCCTATAATTCACCCCTCCACTTT. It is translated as CASSWDRSSYNSPLHF.

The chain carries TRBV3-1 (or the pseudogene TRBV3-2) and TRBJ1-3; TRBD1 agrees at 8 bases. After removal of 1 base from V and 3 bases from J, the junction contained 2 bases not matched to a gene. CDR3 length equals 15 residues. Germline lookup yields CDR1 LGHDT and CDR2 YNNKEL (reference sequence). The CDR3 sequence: CASSQGRGLGNTIYF. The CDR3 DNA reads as TGTGCCAGCAGCCAAGGCAGGGGGCTTGGAAACACCATATATTTT.

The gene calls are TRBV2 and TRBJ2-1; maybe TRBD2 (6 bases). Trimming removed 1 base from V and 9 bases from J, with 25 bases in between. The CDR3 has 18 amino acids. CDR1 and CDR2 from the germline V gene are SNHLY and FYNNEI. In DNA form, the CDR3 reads TGTGCCAGCAGTGAAGGGGGCGGGGCTTTAAGGTCCTACGTTGAGCAGTTCTTC. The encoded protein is CASSEGGGALRSYVEQFF.

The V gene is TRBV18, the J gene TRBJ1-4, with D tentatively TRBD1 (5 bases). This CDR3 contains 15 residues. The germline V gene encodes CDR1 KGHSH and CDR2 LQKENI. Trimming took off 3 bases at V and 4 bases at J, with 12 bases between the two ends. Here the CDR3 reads CASSPYGAGNEKLFF. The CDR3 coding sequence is TGTGCCAGCTCACCTTACGGGGCGGGTAATGAAAAACTGTTTTTT.